This T cell receptor (beta chain) is from a study of T cell responses to AZD1222 COVID-19 vaccine. Notes on the study in general: At 160-218 and 743-854, vaccine-associated CD4 TCRs were dominant, and they spanned spike. Clonal diversity may have been underestimated in mostly white British donors.

The CDR3 contains 16 residues. V lost 0 bases to trimming and J lost 8 bases, with 16 bases between them. Germline V gives CDR1 MNHEY, CDR2 SVGAGI. There are a few counts of this clone. The antigen is not known. Clones were sequenced by immunoSEQ multiplex PCR, and TCRdb holds only the in-frame ones, with some missing. The profile shows some 120,000 clones, roughly 90% of them singletons. The sequence was collected from an adult in good health. The input for sequencing was peripheral blood, taken on day 0 of AZD1222 vaccination. The rearrangement joins TRBV6-5 to TRBJ1-4, with D tentatively TRBD1 (6 bases). The CDR3 region is CASSYSGGRGREKLFF. DNA for the CDR3: TGTGCCAGCAGTTACTCTGGGGGCAGGGGAAGGGAAAAACTGTTTTTT.